This T cell receptor (beta chain) was captured in a study of blood T cell repertoires in COVID-19. Study processing details: Reference gene primer amplification yielded estimated nucleated cell counts. Clones were read by immunoSEQ multiplex PCR, and TCRdb kept only the in-frame ones, dropping some. V, J and clone size are taken as reported in that table, and D and trimming were inferred from the DNA itself. This repertoire shows 200,000 to 250,000 clones, around nine tenths found once; its top ten account for approximately 15%. This CDR3 spans 15 amino acids. Germline lookup yields CDR1 SGHVS and CDR2 FNYEAQ. The V segment lost 5 bases and the J segment 2 bases; nucleotides outside the gene matches: 7. All enrollees were roughly 18 to 95 years old and from around 25 US areas. Participant-given clinical history determined each cohort assignment.

This receptor was taken from a woman aged 45-59 years with acute COVID-19. Sequenced material: PBMCs or T cells enriched from blood (not recorded which). The J gene is TRBJ2-3, the V gene TRBV7-6; 7 bases align to TRBD1. The CDR3, as DNA: TGTGCCAGCAGCCTCACGGGACAGCACACAGATACGCAGTATTTT. Its protein is CASSLTGQHTDTQYF.